This T cell receptor beta chain was identified in a study of blood T cell repertoires in COVID-19. As for the study in general: Specimens from acute and convalescent COVID-19 originated in the United States, Italy and Spain. T cells, B-cell-depleted T cells, or PBMCs supplied cDNA or gDNA.

Per the authors' pipeline: Reference gene primers were amplified, and this amplification served to estimate nucleated cell counts. TCRdb's copy holds only in-frame clones and misses some; the assay was immunoSEQ multiplex PCR. The V and J calls and clone size come from that table; D and trimming were worked out from the DNA. The sample shows over 300,000 clones, 65% to 90% of them seen only once. Germline V gene data show CDR1 as MNHEY and CDR2 as SMNVEV (reference sequence). The CDR3 spans 14 residues. V was pared by 6 bases and J by 8 bases, with 5 bases of the junction left unmatched. This clone was seen many times.

The V call is TRBV27, the J call TRBJ1-6; 9 nucleotides match TRBD1. The source of this sequence is a human donor in a cohort sampled during active COVID-19. Sequenced material: peripheral blood. CDR3 sequence reads: CASSYRGLDSPLHF. CDR3 nucleotides: TGTGCCAGCAGCTACAGGGGGCTTGATTCACCCCTCCACTTT.